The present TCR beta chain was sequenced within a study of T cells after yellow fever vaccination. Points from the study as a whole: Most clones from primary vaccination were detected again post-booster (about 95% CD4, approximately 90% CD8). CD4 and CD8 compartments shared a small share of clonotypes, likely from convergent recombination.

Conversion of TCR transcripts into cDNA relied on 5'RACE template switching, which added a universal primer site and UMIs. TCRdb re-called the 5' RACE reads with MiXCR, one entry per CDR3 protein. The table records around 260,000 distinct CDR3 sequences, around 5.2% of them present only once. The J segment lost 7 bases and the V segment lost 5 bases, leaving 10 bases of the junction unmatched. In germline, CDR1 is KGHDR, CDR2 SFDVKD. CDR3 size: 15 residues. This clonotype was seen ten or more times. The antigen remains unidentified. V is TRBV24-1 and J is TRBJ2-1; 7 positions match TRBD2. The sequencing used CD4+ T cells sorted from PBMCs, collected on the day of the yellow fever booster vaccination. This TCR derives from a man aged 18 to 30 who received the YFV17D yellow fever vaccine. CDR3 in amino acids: CATSALGGARNEQFF. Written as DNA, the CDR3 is TGTGCCACCAGTGCCCTGGGAGGGGCGCGGAATGAGCAGTTCTTC.